Listed here are 2 T cell receptor beta chains from one sample, sequenced in a study of T cell changes during pregnancy in multiple sclerosis. Some clones are missing from TCRdb's copy, which holds only in-frame ones; the method was immunoSEQ multiplex PCR. In the table there are 35,000 to 40,000 clones, around 90% of which are singletons. The source was CD4+ T cells from peripheral blood mononuclear cells, collected in the third trimester of pregnancy. Source of these receptors: a female donor in good health, enrolled as a control in a pregnancy study.

The chain carries TRBV5-1 and TRBJ1-4; D not resolved. V gave up 4 bases and J gave up 4 bases, with 8 bases separating them. Germline V gene data show CDR1 as SGHRS and CDR2 as YFSETQ. CDR3 length equals 13 residues. The CDR3 is CASSTGSNEKLFF. The CDR3 region has the DNA TGCGCCAGCAGCACGGGGAGTAATGAAAAACTGTTTTTT.

The J gene is TRBJ2-7, the V gene TRBV28, with TRBD2 matching over 13 bases. V shed 9 bases, J shed 0 bases, and the junction held 17 bases outside the gene matches. The CDR3 covers 19 residues. CDR1 and CDR2 (germline): MDHEN, SYDVKM. The chain's CDR3 is CARKLAGGPTESSSYEQYF. The CDR3 DNA follows: TGTGCCAGAAAACTAGCGGGAGGGCCCACTGAGAGTAGCTCCTACGAGCAGTACTTC. Variable domain in full (rest from reference TRBV28 and TRBJ2-7): DVKVTQSSRYLVKRTGEKVFLECVQDMDHENMFWYRQDPGLGLRLIYFSYDVKMKEKGDIPEGYSVSREKKERFSLILESASTNQTSMYLCARKLAGGPTESSSYEQYFGPGTRLTVT.